Listed here is a single TCR beta chain. The antigen is not known. These data are taken from a study of blood T cells in healthy people across ages. Broader study findings: Long-lived donors had more naive CD4+ cells and higher diversity than aged donors.

The second PCR ran roughly 6 to 12 cycles with a sample-barcoded 5' primer and J-beta primers. TCRdb re-called the 5' RACE reads with MiXCR, one entry per CDR3 protein. The sample records about 1,000,000 distinct CDR3 sequences, 35% to 55% being singletons. This receptor was taken from a woman aged 55-69 years in good health. The sequenced material came from blood.

CDR3 in DNA: TGTGCCAGCAGCTCTTTGGGAGGGGCAGATACGCAGTATTTT. Amino acid sequence: CASSSLGGADTQYF. This chain connects TRBV7-3 to TRBJ2-3, with TRBD2 matching over 7 bases. Trimming at V came to 4 bases and at J to 4 bases, leaving 5 bases not matched to a gene. Germline CDR1 and CDR2: SGHTA and FQGTGA. There are 14 residues in the CDR3.